This T cell receptor beta chain was retrieved from a study of CD8 T cells in ankylosing spondylitis. Study results and limitations: Reactive arthritis synovial fluid and blood were previously reported to contain some motif variants. Seemingly distinctive of ankylosing spondylitis blood was a TCR beta motif formed by eight highly homologous variants. Disease-associated clones were reportedly significantly overrepresented in matched ankylosing spondylitis synovial fluid.

Deletions cut 0 bases from V and 8 bases from J, with 14 bases between. Germline V lookup: CDR1 SGHDT, CDR2 YYEEEE. This CDR3 has 14 amino acids. Turning to this clonotype: The antigen is unknown.

The TCR beta libraries were generated through quantitative 5'-RACE incorporating molecular barcodes. MiXCR was run by TCRdb on the 5' RACE reads, yielding one entry per CDR3 protein. The table lists roughly 700,000 distinct CDR3 sequences, about 20% of them singletons, with about 20% in the top ten. This clonotype was obtained from a male donor with ankylosing spondylitis. The V call is TRBV5-6, the J call TRBJ1-2, with D maybe TRBD1 (6 bases). Sequencing used blood, either unsorted or a sorted T cell fraction (not recorded which). The CDR3, as DNA: TGTGCCAGCAGCTTGGTTGACAGGCCTGGAGGCTACACCTTC. As protein: CASSLVDRPGGYTF.